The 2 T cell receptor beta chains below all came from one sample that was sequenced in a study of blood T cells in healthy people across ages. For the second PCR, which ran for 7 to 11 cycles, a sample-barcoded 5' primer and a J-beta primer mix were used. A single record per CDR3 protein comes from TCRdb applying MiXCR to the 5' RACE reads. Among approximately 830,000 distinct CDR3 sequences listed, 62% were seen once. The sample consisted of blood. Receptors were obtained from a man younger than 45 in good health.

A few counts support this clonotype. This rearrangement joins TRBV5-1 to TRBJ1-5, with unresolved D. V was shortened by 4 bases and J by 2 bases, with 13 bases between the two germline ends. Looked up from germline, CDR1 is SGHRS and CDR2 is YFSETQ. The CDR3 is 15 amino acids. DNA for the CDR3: TGCGCCAGCAGCCCCGACGCGGCTGGCAATCAGCCCCAGCATTTT. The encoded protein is CASSPDAAGNQPQHF.

CDR3 sequence reads: CASSATLARGNSDTQYF. CDR3 DNA: TGTGCCAGCAGTGCCACTCTCGCTAGGGGGAACTCAGATACGCAGTATTTT. The chain links TRBV25-1 to TRBJ2-3, with D maybe TRBD1 (6 bases). The V and J ends lost 4 bases and 4 bases respectively, with 21 bases between them. The CDR3 is 17 amino acids. Germline V gene data show CDR1 as MGHDK and CDR2 as SYGVNS.